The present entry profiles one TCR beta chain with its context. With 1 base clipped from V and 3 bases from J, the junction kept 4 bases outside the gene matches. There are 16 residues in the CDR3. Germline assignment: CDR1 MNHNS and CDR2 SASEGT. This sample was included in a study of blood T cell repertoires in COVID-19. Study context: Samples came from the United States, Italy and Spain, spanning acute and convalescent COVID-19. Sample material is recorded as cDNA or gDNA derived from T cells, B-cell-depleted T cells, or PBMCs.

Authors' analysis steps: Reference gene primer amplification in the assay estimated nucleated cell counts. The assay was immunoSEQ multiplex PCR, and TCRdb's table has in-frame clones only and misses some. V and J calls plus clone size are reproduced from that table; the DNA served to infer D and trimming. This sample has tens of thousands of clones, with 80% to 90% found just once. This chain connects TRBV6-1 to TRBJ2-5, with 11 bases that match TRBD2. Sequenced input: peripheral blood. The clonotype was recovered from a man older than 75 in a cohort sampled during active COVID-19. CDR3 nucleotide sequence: TGTGCCAGCAGTGAAGGGGCGGGACTAGCGGAAGAGACCCAGTACTTC. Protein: CASSEGAGLAEETQYF.